This T cell receptor beta chain was sequenced in a study of cytomegalovirus exposure and HLA in healthy donors. Donors counted as nominally healthy when sampled, yet unrecorded immune exposures were likely. The length of the CDR3 is 14 residues. Germline CDR1 SGHVS, CDR2 FQNEAQ. Trimming took 5 bases from V and 4 from J, leaving 11 bases between them. In the PCR, 60 Vbeta and 13 Jbeta primers were used. Clones were read by immunoSEQ multiplex PCR, and TCRdb kept only the in-frame ones, dropping some. The top ten hold approximately 3.9% of the sample, which has 200,000 to 250,000 clones, around 73% seen once.

Sequencing was carried out using PBMCs. The V gene is TRBV7-8, the J gene TRBJ2-2; the D is unclear. The origin of this receptor is a male donor in good health and CMV-seronegative. For the CDR3, the DNA is TGTGCCAGCAGCCTCCTGCAGGTCACCGGGGAGCTGTTTTTT. Amino acid sequence: CASSLLQVTGELFF. The entire variable domain, with the rest obtained from reference TRBV7-8 and TRBJ2-2, is as follows: GAGVSQSPRYKVAKRGQDVALRCDPISGHVSLFWYQQALGQGPEFLTYFQNEAQLDKSGLPSDRFFAERPEGSVSTLKIQRTQQEDSAVYLCASSLLQVTGELFFGEGSRLTVL.